The 27 T cell receptor beta chains below all came from one sample that was sequenced in a study of T cell responses to AZD1222 COVID-19 vaccine. The data were produced by immunoSEQ multiplex PCR, yet TCRdb's version contains in-frame clones alone and is incomplete. The table records 95,000 to 150,000 clones, around 86% of them present only once. The sample in question was peripheral blood, obtained 28 days after the second AZD1222 dose. These TCRs come from an adult who received the AZD1222 COVID-19 vaccine.

This clone was detected only a few times. The chain links TRBV9 to TRBJ1-2; D possibly corresponds to TRBD1 (5 bases). The CDR3 runs to 14 residues. V lost 5 bases and J 4 bases, leaving 15 bases between the germline ends. The germline gives CDR1 SGDLS, CDR2 YYNGEE. The CDR3 loop is CASRAPGRSYGYTF. CDR3 bases: TGTGCCAGCAGGGCCCCGGGACGGTCCTATGGCTACACCTTC. The whole variable domain, remainder taken from reference TRBV9 and TRBJ1-2, is DSGVTQTPKHLITATGQRVTLRCSPRSGDLSVYWYQQSLDQGLQFLIQYYNGEERAKGNILERFSAQQFPDLHSELNLSSLELGDSALYFCASRAPGRSYGYTFGSGTRLTVV.

The rearrangement uses TRBV19 and TRBJ1-4; no clear D. Germline-derived CDR1 and CDR2 are LNHDA and SQIVND (reference sequence). V was shortened by 5 bases and J by 8 bases, with 18 bases between the two germline ends. The CDR3 is 15 amino acids. Written as DNA, the CDR3 is TGTGCCAGTAGTCCCCAGGTGGGCTGGAGCGAAAAACTGTTTTTT. It yields the protein CASSPQVGWSEKLFF.

The chain couples TRBV19 to TRBJ1-5; a possible D gene is TRBD1 (6 bases). Germline CDR1 LNHDA, CDR2 SQIVND (reference sequence). With 3 bases removed from V and 8 bases from J, the gap between germline ends came to 14 bases. The CDR3 is 14 residues long. The CDR3 bases are TGTGCCAGTAGTATTAGGGTAGGGGGTGAGCCCCAGCATTTT. Amino acid sequence: CASSIRVGGEPQHF.

The chain is built from TRBV18 and TRBJ1-5; D gene unclear. CDR3 length: 14 residues. The germline V and J ends were trimmed by 5 bases and 1 base, with 9 bases remaining between them. Germline V gene data show CDR1 as KGHSH and CDR2 as LQKENI. CDR3: CASSNQESNQPQHF. DNA for the CDR3: TGTGCCAGCTCAAATCAGGAGAGCAATCAGCCCCAGCATTTT.

Worth noting for this clone: The sample holds other DNA sequences that translate to the same CDR3. This chain joins TRBV3-1 (or the pseudogene TRBV3-2) and TRBJ2-3; 9 bases agree with TRBD2. With V trimmed by 4 bases and J by 3 bases, 2 bases remained unmatched. CDR3 length: 14 residues. Germline CDR1 and CDR2: LGHDT and YNNKEL (reference sequence). The CDR3 spells CASSLSGGTDTQYF. Here the CDR3 DNA reads TGTGCCAGCAGCCTCAGCGGGGGGACAGATACGCAGTATTTT.

The rearrangement links TRBV5-4 to TRBJ2-7, with a weak D call TRBD1 (6 bases). The germline V and J ends were trimmed by 0 bases and 6 bases, with 13 bases remaining between them. Per germline, CDR1 SGHNT and CDR2 YYREEE (reference sequence). CDR3 size: 14 residues. The CDR3 here is CASSLVRDNGEQYF. CDR3 bases: TGTGCCAGCAGCTTGGTCCGGGACAACGGCGAGCAGTACTTC.

J is TRBJ2-5 and V is TRBV5-5, with D maybe TRBD1 (7 bases). CDR3 length: 16 residues. V lost 0 bases, J lost 2 bases, and 14 bases lay in between. Per germline, CDR1 SGHKS and CDR2 YYEKEE (reference sequence). The CDR3 loop is CASSLAGGGLQETQYF. For the CDR3, the DNA is TGTGCCAGCAGCTTGGCAGGAGGGGGCTTGCAAGAGACCCAGTACTTC. The complete variable domain, with remaining parts taken from reference TRBV5-5 and TRBJ2-5, reads DAGVTQSPTHLIKTRGQQVTLRCSPISGHKSVSWYQQVLGQGPQFIFQYYEKEERGRGNFPDRFSARQFPNYSSELNVNALLLGDSALYLCASSLAGGGLQETQYFGPGTRLLVL.

Concerning this clone itself: The sample has other DNA sequences that encode this CDR3 too. V and J are TRBV7-9 and TRBJ1-1; D unresolved. This CDR3 has 14 amino acids. Trimming took off 1 base at V and 0 bases at J, with 6 bases between the two ends. In germline, CDR1 is SEHNR, CDR2 FQNEAQ (reference sequence). CDR3 amino acids: CASSLGTLNTEAFF. CDR3 DNA sequence: TGTGCCAGCAGCTTAGGTACTTTGAACACTGAAGCTTTCTTT.

This sequence joins TRBV7-9 and TRBJ1-2, with TRBD1 identical over 7 bases. Germline V CDR1 and CDR2: SEHNR, FQNEAQ (reference sequence). The V segment lost 8 bases and the J segment 5 bases; nucleotides outside the gene matches: 5. CDR3 length equals 12 residues. The CDR3 protein is CASGLGQYGYTF. CDR3 DNA sequence: TGTGCCAGCGGACTGGGACAGTATGGCTACACCTTC.

The chain recombines TRBV19 with TRBJ2-3; 8 nucleotides match TRBD2. The CDR3 spans 15 residues. Looked up from germline, CDR1 is LNHDA and CDR2 is SQIVND (reference sequence). The V gene end was trimmed by 4 bases and the J gene end by 2 bases; junction bases not matched to a gene: 5. The CDR3 coding sequence is TGTGCCAGTAGTACCATAGCGGGGCCCACAGATACGCAGTATTTT. It yields the protein CASSTIAGPTDTQYF. The variable domain in full, with the rest retrieved from reference TRBV19 and TRBJ2-3, is DGGITQSPKYLFRKEGQNVTLSCEQNLNHDAMYWYRQDPGQGLRLIYYSQIVNDFQKGDIAEGYSVSREKKESFPLTVTSAQKNPTAFYLCASSTIAGPTDTQYFGPGTRLTVL.

V gene TRBV29-1 combines with J gene TRBJ1-2, with 9 bases matching TRBD1. With V trimmed by 4 bases and J by 7 bases, 4 bases remained unmatched. The V gene's germline CDR1 is SQVTM and CDR2 ANQGSEA. This CDR3 region has 12 residues. The CDR3 sequence is CSVGDRGSGYTF. CDR3 coding DNA: TGCAGCGTTGGCGACAGGGGGAGTGGCTACACCTTC.

The chain joins TRBV5-1 to TRBJ1-1, with D uncertain. Looked up from germline, CDR1 is SGHRS and CDR2 is YFSETQ. V was pared by 4 bases and J by 3 bases, with 16 bases between. The CDR3 totals 15 residues. The CDR3 DNA reads TGCGCCAGCAGCCTGGACCTACTTCGAGACACTGAAGCTTTCTTT. The encoded protein is CASSLDLLRDTEAFF. The whole variable domain, remainder taken from reference TRBV5-1 and TRBJ1-1, is KAGVTQTPRYLIKTRGQQVTLSCSPISGHRSVSWYQQTPGQGLQFLFEYFSETQRNKGNFPGRFSGRQFSNSRSEMNVSTLELGDSALYLCASSLDLLRDTEAFFGQGTRLTVV.

The J gene is TRBJ1-6, the V gene TRBV20-1; D might be TRBD1 (5 bases). Germline CDR1 reads DFQATT; CDR2 reads SNEGSKA (reference sequence). The CDR3 extends over 14 amino acids. Between the trimmed V and J ends, which lost 3 bases and 7 bases, there was a span of 13 bases. The CDR3 loop is CSASRWGQNSPLHF. In nucleotides, the CDR3 is TGCAGTGCTAGTAGGTGGGGCCAAAATTCACCCCTCCACTTT.

This clone was detected once. The chain has TRBV19 and TRBJ1-4; 8 bases line up with TRBD1. The trim removed 3 bases at V and 5 bases at J, leaving 8 bases unmatched. This CDR3 spans 16 amino acids. Germline lookup yields CDR1 LNHDA and CDR2 SQIVND (reference sequence). The CDR3 region is CASSIPKDRANEKLFF. The CDR3 DNA is TGTGCCAGTAGTATCCCCAAGGACAGGGCAAATGAAAAACTGTTTTTT.

This clone showed up just a few times. The chain has TRBV7-2 and TRBJ1-1, with TRBD1 matching 8 bases. This CDR3 is 15 amino acids long. CDR1 SGHTA and CDR2 FQGNSA come from the germline V gene. V gave up 3 bases and J gave up 1 base; unmatched junction bases: 4. The CDR3 coding sequence is TGTGCCAGCAGCTTCGGGGACAGGAAGAACACTGAAGCTTTCTTT. Amino acids: CASSFGDRKNTEAFF. Full variable domain (outside the CDR3, taken from reference TRBV7-2 and TRBJ1-1): GAGVSQSPSNKVTEKGKDVELRCDPISGHTALYWYRQSLGQGLEFLIYFQGNSAPDKSGLPSDRFSAERTGGSVSTLTIQRTQQEDSAVYLCASSFGDRKNTEAFFGQGTRLTVV.

This chain connects TRBV27 to TRBJ1-6; D perhaps matches TRBD1 (5 bases). Germline V gives CDR1 MNHEY, CDR2 SMNVEV (reference sequence). The CDR3 contains 13 residues. Trimming pared 3 bases from V and 9 bases from J, leaving 9 bases between. The CDR3 region is CASSFTGGSPLHF. Written as DNA, the CDR3 is TGTGCCAGCAGTTTCACAGGAGGTTCACCCCTCCACTTT.

This chain connects TRBV2 to TRBJ2-3; D is possibly TRBD2 (5 bases). The germline V gene has CDR1 SNHLY and CDR2 FYNNEI. The CDR3 has 14 amino acids. Trimming removed 4 bases at V and 2 bases at J, with 10 bases between. The CDR3 region is CASSGGFNTDTQYF. Written as DNA, the CDR3 is TGTGCCAGCAGTGGAGGGTTTAACACAGATACGCAGTATTTT.

The chain uses TRBV12-5 and TRBJ1-5; no clear D gene. This CDR3 is 12 amino acids long. The germline V gene has CDR1 LGHNT and CDR2 FRNRAP. V was clipped by 1 base and J by 5 bases, with 3 bases between them. The CDR3 region has the DNA TGTGCTAGTGGTTTGGACTATCAGCCCCAGCATTTT. Protein: CASGLDYQPQHF.

The V gene is TRBV7-2, the J gene TRBJ2-2; D unresolved. Trimming took 6 bases from V and 2 from J, leaving 7 bases between them. CDR1 and CDR2 from the germline V gene are SGHTA and FQGNSA. The CDR3 loop spans 13 amino acids. The CDR3 region is CASRIGNTGELFF. The CDR3 DNA reads TGTGCCAGCAGGATTGGTAACACCGGGGAGCTGTTTTTT. The whole variable domain, filled in from reference TRBV7-2 and TRBJ2-2, reads GAGVSQSPSNKVTEKGKDVELRCDPISGHTALYWYRQSLGQGLEFLIYFQGNSAPDKSGLPSDRFSAERTGGSVSTLTIQRTQQEDSAVYLCASRIGNTGELFFGEGSRLTVL.

With respect to this clone: Other DNA sequences of this sample code for an identical CDR3. DNA for the CDR3: TGTGCCAGCAGTTTTTCAGATACGCAGTATTTT. It yields the protein CASSFSDTQYF. This rearrangement joins TRBV27 to TRBJ2-3; D not resolved. The length of the CDR3 is 11 residues. Germline CDR1 reads MNHEY; CDR2 reads SMNVEV (reference sequence). V lost 3 bases and J lost 4, with 2 bases in between.

The V gene is TRBV12-5, the J gene TRBJ1-4, with TRBD1 as a possible D gene (6 bases). Between the trimmed V and J ends, which lost 5 bases and 7 bases, there was a span of 14 bases. The CDR3 sequence is 14 residues long. The germline CDR1 and CDR2 sequences are LGHNT and FRNRAP. The CDR3 DNA follows: TGTGCTAGTGGTCCTCGGGGAGGGGGTGAAAAACTGTTTTTT. Its protein is CASGPRGGGEKLFF.

The V and J genes are TRBV18 and TRBJ1-1; tentatively, D is TRBD1 (6 bases). The CDR3 consists of 13 residues. Looked up from germline, CDR1 is KGHSH and CDR2 is LQKENI. V lost 4 bases, J lost 7 bases, and 13 bases lay in between. The CDR3 DNA reads TGTGCCAGCTCACGTGCCTCGGACAGTGAAGCTTTCTTT. This gives the protein CASSRASDSEAFF. The full variable domain, in which reference TRBV18 and TRBJ1-1 provide the parts outside the CDR3, is NAGVMQNPRHLVRRRGQEARLRCSPMKGHSHVYWYRQLPEEGLKFMVYLQKENIIDESGMPKERFSAEFPKEGPSILRIQQVVRGDSAAYFCASSRASDSEAFFGQGTRLTVV.

V is TRBV9 and J is TRBJ2-1, with D maybe TRBD2 (6 bases). CDR1 and CDR2 (germline): SGDLS, YYNGEE. CDR3 size: 14 residues. The V and J ends lost 3 bases and 9 bases respectively, with 16 bases between them. In DNA, the CDR3 is TGTGCCAGCAGCGGACCCTACCAGGGAGGTGAGCAGTTCTTC. This codes for CASSGPYQGGEQFF.

V gene TRBV28 combines with J gene TRBJ1-1; a possible D gene is TRBD1 (6 bases). The CDR3 has 11 residues. Germline V gene data show CDR1 as MDHEN and CDR2 as SYDVKM. Trimming removed 3 bases from V and 12 bases from J, with 11 bases in between. This CDR3 reads CASSLGQRTFF. The CDR3 coding sequence is TGTGCCAGCAGTTTGGGACAAAGAACTTTCTTT.

CDR3 in DNA: TGTGCCACCAGTGACCCGAGTTTGGCGGGGGGGAGAAACAATGAGCAGTTCTTC. Its translation: CATSDPSLAGGRNNEQFF. The V gene is TRBV24-1, the J gene TRBJ2-1, with 9 bases matching TRBD2. The CDR3 sequence is 18 residues long. The J segment lost 5 bases and the V segment lost 4 bases, leaving 14 bases of the junction unmatched. Looked up from germline, CDR1 is KGHDR and CDR2 is SFDVKD.

V gene TRBV7-6 combines with J gene TRBJ2-5; no definite D call. The CDR3 has 13 residues. The ends were cut back, 2 bases at V and 4 bases at J, with 8 bases in the middle. Germline V gene data show CDR1 as SGHVS and CDR2 as FNYEAQ. The CDR3 DNA reads TGTGCCAGCAGCTTAACCCTATCAGAGACCCAGTACTTC. It translates to CASSLTLSETQYF.

This chain connects TRBV2 to TRBJ2-3, with 9 nucleotides matching TRBD2. CDR1 and CDR2 from the germline V gene are SNHLY and FYNNEI. V trimming: 8 bases; J trimming: 2 bases; junction bases outside the gene matches: 8. The CDR3 totals 15 residues. The CDR3 sequence is CASGKTSGSTDTQYF. The CDR3 region has the DNA TGTGCCAGCGGAAAGACTAGCGGATCCACAGATACGCAGTATTTT.